Below are 6 T cell receptor beta chains sequenced from a single sample in a study of blood T cells in healthy people across ages (dated by TCRdb to about 2015). The receptor library was made with 5' RACE. Sequenced using an Illumina HiSeq 2500. A second PCR of roughly 7 to 11 cycles was performed with a sample-barcoded 5' primer and a J-beta primer mix. TCRdb reprocessing: public reads trimmed at Q25 with fastp, clones called with MiXCR, in-frame beta chains kept. Merged by CDR3 protein, the rows form single entries marked with the most common genes and DNA. This sample lists approximately 900,000 distinct CDR3 sequences; around 48% were detected once. The ten largest clones represent about an eighth of the sample. Sequencing was performed on blood. These receptors originate from a man aged 30 to 45 in good health.

This clonotype was detected a few times. A single base separates this from a much larger clone, so it may be a read error. CDR3 residues: CSAPHRLAGKSYNEQYF. The DNA of the CDR3 is TGCAGTGCTCCCCACCGACTAGCGGGTAAATCCTACAATGAGCAGTACTTC. J is TRBJ2-1 and V is TRBV20-1; 10 bases are shared with TRBD2. The closer fit of TRBJ2-7 to the DNA end suggests the J call may be wrong. Germline lookup yields CDR1 DFQATT and CDR2 SNEGSKA (reference sequence). CDR3 length: 17 amino acids.

V gene TRBV27 combines with J gene TRBJ2-1; 8 nucleotides align to TRBD1. The germline CDR1 and CDR2 sequences are MNHEY and SMNVEV (reference sequence). V gave up 4 bases and J gave up 5 bases; unmatched junction bases: 4. CDR3 length equals 14 residues. The CDR3 sequence is CASSSDRADNEQFF. In DNA form, the CDR3 reads TGTGCCAGCAGTTCGGACAGGGCGGACAATGAGCAGTTCTTC.

This chain uses TRBV11-2 with TRBJ2-7; D possibly corresponds to TRBD2 (7 bases). There are 15 residues in the CDR3. Trimming pared 5 bases from V and 6 bases from J, leaving 20 bases between. CDR1 is SGHAT, CDR2 FQNNGV, per germline. The CDR3 DNA reads TGTGCCAGCAGCCCCCTAGTCGGGGGGCCACGCGAGCAGTACTTC. This translates into CASSPLVGGPREQYF.

The chain is built from TRBV6-1 and TRBJ2-1; weak D call: TRBD2 (6 bases). Germline loops: CDR1 MNHNS, CDR2 SASEGT. CDR3 length equals 14 residues. Trimming removed 7 bases at V and 7 bases at J, with 17 bases between. DNA of the CDR3: TGTGCCAGCAATATGCGGGGTCAAGGGAATGAGCAGTTCTTC. Amino acids: CASNMRGQGNEQFF.

The chain carries TRBV6-1 and TRBJ2-1; TRBD1 is a possible D gene (6 bases). This CDR3 contains 14 residues. CDR1 is MNHNS and CDR2 is SASEGT in the germline V gene. V was shortened by 4 bases and J by 4 bases, with 11 bases between the two germline ends. The CDR3 sequence is CASSGQGWYNEQFF. The CDR3 region has the DNA TGTGCCAGCAGTGGGCAGGGGTGGTACAATGAGCAGTTCTTC.

The chain carries TRBV4-1 and TRBJ2-7; D is undetermined. This CDR3 is built from 12 residues. Trimming pared 0 bases from V and 7 bases from J, leaving 7 bases between. Per the germline V gene, CDR1 is MGHRA and CDR2 is YSYEKL. The CDR3 DNA sequence: TGCGCCAGCAGCCAAGATCTACAGGAGCAGTACTTC. Residues: CASSQDLQEQYF.